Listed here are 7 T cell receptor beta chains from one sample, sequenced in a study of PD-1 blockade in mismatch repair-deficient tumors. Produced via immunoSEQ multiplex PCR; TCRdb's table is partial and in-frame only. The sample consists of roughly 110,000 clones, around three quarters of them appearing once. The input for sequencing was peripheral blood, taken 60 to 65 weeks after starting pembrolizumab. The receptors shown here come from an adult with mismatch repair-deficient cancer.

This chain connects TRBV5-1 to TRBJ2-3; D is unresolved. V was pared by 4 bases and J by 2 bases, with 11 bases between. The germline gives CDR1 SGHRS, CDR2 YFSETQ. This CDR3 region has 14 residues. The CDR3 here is CASSPRAFTDTQYF. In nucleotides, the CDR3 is TGCGCCAGCAGCCCTAGGGCCTTCACAGATACGCAGTATTTT.

CDR3 loop: CASSLGSGTYEQYF. The CDR3 DNA reads TGTGCCAGCAGCCTGGGGAGCGGTACCTACGAGCAGTACTTC. The chain links TRBV9 to TRBJ2-7; a possible D gene is TRBD2 (5 bases). From germline, CDR1 is SGDLS and CDR2 YYNGEE. The CDR3 loop spans 14 amino acids. Between the trimmed V and J ends, which lost 4 bases and 2 bases, there was a span of 13 bases.

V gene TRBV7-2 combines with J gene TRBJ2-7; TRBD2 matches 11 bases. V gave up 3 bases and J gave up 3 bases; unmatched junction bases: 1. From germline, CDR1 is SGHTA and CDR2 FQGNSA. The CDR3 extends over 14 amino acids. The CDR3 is CASSFTSGSYEQYF. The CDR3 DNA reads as TGTGCCAGCAGCTTTACTAGCGGGAGCTACGAGCAGTACTTC.

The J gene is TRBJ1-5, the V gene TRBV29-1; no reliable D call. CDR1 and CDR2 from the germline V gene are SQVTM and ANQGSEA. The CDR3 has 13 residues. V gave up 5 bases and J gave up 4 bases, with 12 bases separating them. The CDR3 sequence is CSVQPDLNQPQHF. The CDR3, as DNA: TGCAGCGTTCAGCCGGACCTTAATCAGCCCCAGCATTTT.

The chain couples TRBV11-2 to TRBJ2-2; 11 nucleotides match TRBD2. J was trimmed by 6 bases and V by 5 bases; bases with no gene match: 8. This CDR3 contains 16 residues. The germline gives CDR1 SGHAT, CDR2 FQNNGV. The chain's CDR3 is CASSITSGSEAGELFF. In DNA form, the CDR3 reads TGTGCCAGCAGCATAACTAGCGGGAGCGAGGCCGGGGAGCTGTTTTTT.

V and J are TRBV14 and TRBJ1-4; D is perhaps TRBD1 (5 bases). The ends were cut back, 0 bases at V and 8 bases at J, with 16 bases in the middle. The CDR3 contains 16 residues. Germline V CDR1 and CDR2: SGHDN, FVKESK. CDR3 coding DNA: TGTGCCAGCAGCCAAGATCGGGGCCAGCGAGGCGAAAAACTGTTTTTT. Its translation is CASSQDRGQRGEKLFF.

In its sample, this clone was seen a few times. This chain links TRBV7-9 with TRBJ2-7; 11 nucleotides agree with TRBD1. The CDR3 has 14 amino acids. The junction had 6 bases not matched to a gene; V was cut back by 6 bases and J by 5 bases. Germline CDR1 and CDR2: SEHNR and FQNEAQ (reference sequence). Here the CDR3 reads CASSDRDRGDEQYF. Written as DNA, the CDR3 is TGTGCCAGCAGTGACCGGGACAGGGGGGACGAGCAGTACTTC.